Shown below are 13 T cell receptor beta chains from a single sample sequenced in a study of cytomegalovirus exposure and HLA in healthy donors. PCR employed 60 Vbeta and 13 Jbeta primers. The data were produced by immunoSEQ multiplex PCR, yet TCRdb's version contains in-frame clones alone and is incomplete. The listing contains more than 40,000 clones. Sequencing was performed on PBMCs. The receptors here all came from a man aged 35 to 55 in good health and CMV-seropositive.

The chain combines TRBV11-2 with TRBJ2-7, with 11 positions matching TRBD2. CDR3 length equals 14 residues. The germline gives CDR1 SGHAT, CDR2 FQNNGV. V dropped 3 bases and J dropped 2; count of bases not matched to a gene: 0. The CDR3 region is CASSLGLAAYEQYF. DNA of the CDR3: TGTGCCAGCAGCTTGGGACTAGCGGCCTACGAGCAGTACTTC. Filled out from reference TRBV11-2 and TRBJ2-7, the complete variable domain reads EAGVAQSPRYKIIEKRQSVAFWCNPISGHATLYWYQQILGQGPKLLIQFQNNGVVDDSQLPKDRFSAERLKGVDSTLKIQPAKLEDSAVYLCASSLGLAAYEQYFGPGTRLTVT.

This chain links TRBV2 with TRBJ2-3, with a possible D match to TRBD2 (5 bases). CDR3 size: 13 residues. CDR1 is SNHLY and CDR2 is FYNNEI in the germline V gene. DNA of the CDR3: TGTGCGGCCAGCGAGCGGAACACAGATACGCAGTATTTT. As protein: CAASERNTDTQYF.

CDR3 DNA: TGTGCCAGCAAAGGTGGATACGGGACTGAAGCTTTCTTT. Amino acid sequence: CASKGGYGTEAFF. The V and J genes are TRBV11-3 and TRBJ1-1, with D unclear. Trimming cost V 7 bases and J 5 bases, with 14 bases left between them. Germline-derived CDR1 and CDR2 are SGHNT and YENEEA. The CDR3 loop spans 13 amino acids.

The V and J genes are TRBV9 and TRBJ2-7, with D hard to call. V was clipped by 0 bases and J by 3 bases, with 10 bases between them. Germline V CDR1 and CDR2: SGDLS, YYNGEE. The CDR3 length is 14 residues. CDR3 loop: CASSVGEENYEQYF. The CDR3 DNA reads as TGTGCCAGCAGCGTAGGCGAAGAAAACTACGAGCAGTACTTC.

The chain combines TRBV28 with TRBJ1-5, with unresolved D. The CDR3 has 14 amino acids. CDR1 MDHEN and CDR2 SYDVKM come from the germline V gene. The germline V and J ends were trimmed by 6 bases and 1 base, with 10 bases remaining between them. CDR3 protein: CASSSTGSNQPQHF. The CDR3 coding sequence is TGTGCCAGCAGCAGTACGGGAAGCAATCAGCCCCAGCATTTT. Together with reference TRBV28 and TRBJ1-5, the CDR3 gives the full variable domain: DVKVTQSSRYLVKRTGEKVFLECVQDMDHENMFWYRQDPGLGLRLIYFSYDVKMKEKGDIPEGYSVSREKKERFSLILESASTNQTSMYLCASSSTGSNQPQHFGDGTRLSIL.

The DNA of the CDR3 is TGTGCCAGCAGTGATGGCAGGTTCACAGATACGCAGTATTTT. Amino acid sequence: CASSDGRFTDTQYF. The rearrangement joins TRBV2 to TRBJ2-3; D gene uncertain. CDR1 SNHLY and CDR2 FYNNEI come from the germline V gene. CDR3 length: 14 residues. The ends were cut back, 3 bases at V and 2 bases at J, with 9 bases in the middle.

The rearrangement joins TRBV28 to TRBJ1-2; weak D call: TRBD1 (6 bases). Trimming took 10 bases from V and 6 from J, leaving 15 bases between them. CDR1 is MDHEN, CDR2 SYDVKM, per germline. This CDR3 has 12 residues. The CDR3 is CANLDRFHGYTF. CDR3 coding DNA: TGTGCCAACCTAGACAGGTTTCATGGCTACACCTTC.

The DNA of the CDR3 is TGTGCCAGCAGCTTAGTAGTCTGGGAGCAGTTCTTC. Its protein product is CASSLVVWEQFF. The gene calls are TRBV7-9 and TRBJ2-1; no reliable D call. Trimming took off 1 base at V and 10 bases at J, with 8 bases between the two ends. From germline, CDR1 is SEHNR and CDR2 FQNEAQ (reference sequence). This CDR3 is 12 amino acids long.

The V and J genes are TRBV9 and TRBJ1-4, with 7 bases that match TRBD1. With 0 bases clipped from V and 0 bases from J, the junction kept 8 bases outside the gene matches. The length of the CDR3 is 18 residues. Germline V CDR1 and CDR2: SGDLS, YYNGEE. The DNA for the CDR3 is TGTGCCAGCAGCGTAGGGGCAGGGGGATCGGCAACTAATGAAAAACTGTTTTTT. Protein sequence: CASSVGAGGSATNEKLFF.

The chain employs TRBV5-6 and TRBJ2-3; maybe TRBD1 (7 bases). The V end lost 4 bases, the J end lost 3 bases, and 12 bases lay between the germline ends. The germline V gene encodes CDR1 SGHDT and CDR2 YYEEEE. The CDR3 runs 14 residues. The DNA for the CDR3 is TGTGCCAGCAGCCGGGGGACAGTAACAGATACGCAGTATTTT. Residues: CASSRGTVTDTQYF.

The chain joins TRBV19 to TRBJ2-3; 8 positions match TRBD2. This CDR3 contains 12 residues. The V gene's germline CDR1 is LNHDA and CDR2 SQIVND (reference sequence). Trimming took 10 bases from V and 3 from J; bases not matched to a gene: 3. The CDR3 region is CATSGRTDTQYF. In nucleotides, the CDR3 is TGTGCCACCAGCGGGAGAACAGATACGCAGTATTTT. The variable domain in full, with the rest retrieved from reference TRBV19 and TRBJ2-3, is DGGITQSPKYLFRKEGQNVTLSCEQNLNHDAMYWYRQDPGQGLRLIYYSQIVNDFQKGDIAEGYSVSREKKESFPLTVTSAQKNPTAFYLCATSGRTDTQYFGPGTRLTVL.

The V call is TRBV9, the J call TRBJ2-1; 7 bases agree with TRBD1. Trimming removed 4 bases from V and 8 bases from J; junction bases left unmatched: 6. CDR1 and CDR2 (germline): SGDLS, YYNGEE. CDR3 length: 13 amino acids. CDR3 region: CASSFRGYHEQFF. The CDR3 coding sequence is TGTGCCAGCAGCTTCAGGGGGTACCATGAGCAGTTCTTC.

The CDR3 here is CASRGGTSYEQYF. The CDR3 DNA is TGTGCCAGCCGCGGGGGGACCTCCTACGAGCAGTACTTC. The chain links TRBV7-9 to TRBJ2-7; the match to TRBD2 covers 8 bases. With V trimmed by 8 bases and J by 0 bases, 3 bases remained unmatched. The germline V gene encodes CDR1 SEHNR and CDR2 FQNEAQ (reference sequence). This CDR3 has 13 residues. Drawing the rest from reference TRBV7-9 and TRBJ2-7, the complete variable domain is DTGVSQNPRHKITKRGQNVTFRCDPISEHNRLYWYRQTLGQGPEFLTYFQNEAQLEKSRLLSDRFSAERPKGSFSTLEIQRTEQGDSAMYLCASRGGTSYEQYFGPGTRLTVT.